The 30 T cell receptor beta chains listed next were all sequenced from one sample in a study of blood T cell repertoires in COVID-19. The assay was immunoSEQ multiplex PCR, and TCRdb's table has in-frame clones only and misses some. The table lists fewer than 350,000 clones, around 90% of them singletons. Sample: PBMCs or T cells enriched from blood (not recorded which). The receptors shown here come from a woman younger than 30 with acute COVID-19.

The chain links TRBV28 to TRBJ1-5; D is unresolved. There are 14 residues in the CDR3. Trimming stripped 5 bases from V and 3 bases from J, with 11 bases between. Germline loops: CDR1 MDHEN, CDR2 SYDVKM. This CDR3 reads CASSRDGVNQPQHF. Here the CDR3 DNA reads TGTGCCAGCAGTAGAGACGGGGTCAATCAGCCCCAGCATTTT.

The chain uses TRBV2 and TRBJ1-4, with 7 bases that match TRBD1. V gave up 6 bases and J gave up 4 bases; unmatched junction bases: 14. The CDR3 loop spans 17 amino acids. Germline CDR1 and CDR2: SNHLY and FYNNEI. CDR3 sequence: CASSDLTGVGINEKLFF. The CDR3, as DNA: TGTGCCAGCAGCGACTTAACAGGGGTGGGGATTAATGAAAAACTGTTTTTT.

This chain links TRBV25-1 with TRBJ1-4; D is unclear. The CDR3 loop spans 14 amino acids. CDR1 and CDR2 (germline): MGHDK, SYGVNS. Trimming shortened V by 6 bases and J by 5 bases, and 13 bases separated the two germline ends. CDR3 region: CASRANAGNEKLFF. The CDR3 nucleotides read TGTGCCAGCAGGGCGAATGCGGGCAATGAAAAACTGTTTTTT.

V gene TRBV28 combines with J gene TRBJ2-1; a possible D gene is TRBD2 (6 bases). Trimming left V 7 bases short and J 2 bases short, with 15 bases between. Germline V gives CDR1 MDHEN, CDR2 SYDVKM. This CDR3 region has 15 residues. CDR3 protein: CASTRRGLAYNEQFF. The CDR3 DNA reads as TGTGCCAGCACGAGAAGGGGACTGGCCTACAATGAGCAGTTCTTC.

The chain is built from TRBV6-5 and TRBJ2-7; 8 bases fit TRBD1. The CDR3 length is 15 residues. The V gene's germline CDR1 is MNHEY and CDR2 SVGAGI. With 0 bases clipped from V and 2 bases from J, the junction kept 3 bases outside the gene matches. CDR3 amino acids: CASSYSEDRAYEQYF. In DNA form, the CDR3 reads TGTGCCAGCAGTTACTCTGAGGACAGGGCCTACGAGCAGTACTTC.

V and J are TRBV4-2 and TRBJ2-7, with 12 bases that match TRBD2. V lost 0 bases to trimming and J lost 6 bases; unmatched junction nucleotides: 6. This CDR3 has 16 amino acids. The germline gives CDR1 LGHNA, CDR2 YNFKEQ. The CDR3 DNA reads as TGTGCCAGCAGCCAAGATCAGGCTAGCGGGAGGGCCGAGCAGTACTTC. This translates into CASSQDQASGRAEQYF.

This chain uses TRBV15 with TRBJ1-1; a weak D match, TRBD1 (6 bases). The CDR3 spans 13 residues. Germline CDR1 and CDR2: LNHNV and YYDKDF (reference sequence). Trimming took 4 bases from V and 6 from J, leaving 12 bases between them. The CDR3 spells CATSNLGGAEAFF. DNA of the CDR3: TGTGCCACCAGCAATCTAGGGGGAGCTGAAGCTTTCTTT. The complete variable domain, with remaining parts taken from reference TRBV15 and TRBJ1-1, reads DAMVIQNPRYQVTQFGKPVTLSCSQTLNHNVMYWYQQKSSQAPKLLFHYYDKDFNNEADTPDNFQSRRPNTSFCFLDIRSPGLGDTAMYLCATSNLGGAEAFFGQGTRLTVV.

This rearrangement joins TRBV7-8 to TRBJ2-5; TRBD2 is a possible D gene (5 bases). CDR3 length: 15 residues. Germline values: CDR1 SGHVS, CDR2 FQNEAQ. V lost 5 bases and J 6 bases, leaving 19 bases between the germline ends. CDR3 nucleotide sequence: TGTGCCAGCAGCGCTGGGGAGCCGGGTGTGAAGACCCAGTACTTC. The encoded protein is CASSAGEPGVKTQYF.

V is TRBV18 and J is TRBJ2-7; 13 bases agree with TRBD2. V was clipped by 6 bases and J by 7 bases; unmatched bases: 6. From germline, CDR1 is KGHSH and CDR2 LQKENI. This CDR3 is 14 amino acids long. Here the CDR3 reads CASSPGLAGWEQYF. In DNA form, the CDR3 reads TGTGCCAGCTCTCCGGGACTAGCGGGATGGGAGCAGTACTTC.

The chain joins TRBV5-1 to TRBJ2-1; the match to TRBD2 covers 9 bases. J was trimmed by 15 bases and V by 1 base; bases with no gene match: 8. The length of the CDR3 is 13 residues. Germline CDR1 and CDR2: SGHRS and YFSETQ. In DNA, the CDR3 is TGCGCCAGCAGCTTGTTAGTAGCGGGAGAGGGGTTCTTC. This translates into CASSLLVAGEGFF.

This sequence joins TRBV27 and TRBJ2-7, with 10 bases aligning to TRBD2. The CDR3 totals 18 residues. V shed 4 bases and J 2 bases; nucleotides not matched to a gene: 14. Germline lookup yields CDR1 MNHEY and CDR2 SMNVEV (reference sequence). CDR3: CASSSKMLRTSGAYEQYF. CDR3 bases: TGTGCCAGCAGTTCTAAAATGCTCCGGACTAGCGGAGCCTACGAGCAGTACTTC.

The chain combines TRBV7-3 with TRBJ2-1; a possible D gene is TRBD1 (6 bases). The CDR3 runs to 16 residues. Trimming pared 2 bases from V and 3 bases from J, leaving 14 bases between. Germline CDR1 and CDR2: SGHTA and FQGTGA. The CDR3 region is CASSLAQGSLYNEQFF. CDR3 coding DNA: TGTGCCAGCAGCTTAGCGCAGGGGTCCCTCTACAATGAGCAGTTCTTC.

The rearrangement links TRBV19 to TRBJ2-2; D unclear. This CDR3 region has 16 residues. CDR1 is LNHDA, CDR2 SQIVND, per germline (reference sequence). V was trimmed by 6 bases and J by 1 base, leaving 15 bases between them. CDR3 amino acids: CASSSDLIMNTGELFF. CDR3 coding DNA: TGTGCCAGTAGCTCCGACTTAATAATGAACACCGGGGAGCTGTTTTTT.

V gene TRBV7-8 combines with J gene TRBJ1-2, with 10 bases lining up with TRBD1. V lost 5 bases and J lost 4; bases outside the gene matches: 7. This CDR3 region has 15 residues. Germline values: CDR1 SGHVS, CDR2 FQNEAQ. DNA for the CDR3: TGTGCCAGCAGCGAATCCGGGACAGGGGTCTATGGCTACACCTTC. This encodes CASSESGTGVYGYTF.

The chain recombines TRBV27 with TRBJ2-1; 7 bases fit TRBD2. With V trimmed by 6 bases and J by 4 bases, 12 bases remained unmatched. Germline CDR1 MNHEY, CDR2 SMNVEV (reference sequence). The CDR3 runs 16 residues. CDR3 sequence: CASSQLEAGEYNEQFF. The CDR3 region has the DNA TGTGCCAGCAGCCAATTGGAGGCGGGAGAGTACAATGAGCAGTTCTTC.

The chain is built from TRBV29-1 and TRBJ2-7; TRBD2 is a possible D gene (6 bases). The CDR3 sequence is 13 residues long. V was cut by 7 bases and J by 0 bases, with 13 bases left in between. In germline, CDR1 is SQVTM, CDR2 ANQGSEA. The CDR3 DNA sequence: TGCAGCGCCTTCTTGCGGGACTCCTACGAGCAGTACTTC. Residues: CSAFLRDSYEQYF.

The J gene is TRBJ2-3, the V gene TRBV5-4; D is perhaps TRBD1 (6 bases). This CDR3 comprises 15 residues. Trimming shortened V by 7 bases and J by 5 bases, and 20 bases separated the two germline ends. Germline CDR1 SGHNT, CDR2 YYREEE (reference sequence). CDR3 sequence (DNA): TGTGCCAGCCACAACCCACAGGGTCGGATAGATACGCAGTATTTT. This translates into CASHNPQGRIDTQYF.

Only one count was recorded for this clone. The rearrangement joins TRBV27 to TRBJ2-3, with 13 bases matching TRBD2. The junction had 5 bases not matched to a gene; V was cut back by 5 bases and J by 0 bases. The germline V gene encodes CDR1 MNHEY and CDR2 SMNVEV (reference sequence). This CDR3 is 17 amino acids long. The CDR3 region has the DNA TGTGCCAGCAGTCGCTGGACTAGCGGGGGCAGCACAGATACGCAGTATTTT. Its translation is CASSRWTSGGSTDTQYF.

The CDR3 spells CSVETSSYEQYF. CDR3 nucleotide sequence: TGCAGCGTTGAAACTAGCTCCTACGAGCAGTACTTC. The genes are TRBV29-1 and TRBJ2-7; D is possibly TRBD2 (5 bases). V lost 2 bases and J 0 bases, leaving 5 bases between the germline ends. The CDR3 contains 12 residues. Germline assignment: CDR1 SQVTM and CDR2 ANQGSEA.

This clone came up a few times. V gene TRBV5-4 combines with J gene TRBJ2-5; a possible D gene is TRBD2 (5 bases). V was cut by 3 bases and J by 5 bases, with 14 bases left in between. The CDR3 consists of 14 residues. Germline CDR1 reads SGHNT; CDR2 reads YYREEE (reference sequence). The CDR3 protein is CASSSMSGIETQYF. CDR3 coding DNA: TGTGCCAGCAGCTCGATGTCGGGGATTGAGACCCAGTACTTC.

The chain couples TRBV10-2 to TRBJ1-6, with 7 nucleotides matching TRBD1. Trimming at V came to 6 bases and at J to 7 bases, leaving 3 bases not matched to a gene. Germline assignment: CDR1 WSHSY and CDR2 SAAADI. This CDR3 has 13 amino acids. The CDR3 DNA reads as TGCGCCAGCAGGGACAGGCTAAATTCACCCCTCCACTTT. Translation gives CASRDRLNSPLHF.

This chain links TRBV20-1 with TRBJ2-7; D not resolved. The CDR3 covers 13 residues. V gave up 3 bases and J gave up 2 bases, with 11 bases separating them. From germline, CDR1 is DFQATT and CDR2 SNEGSKA (reference sequence). The CDR3 sequence is CSASGRGPYEQYF. The CDR3, as DNA: TGCAGTGCTAGTGGTCGCGGCCCCTACGAGCAGTACTTC.

The rearrangement joins TRBV7-2 to TRBJ1-6; 8 nucleotides align to TRBD1. After removal of 4 bases from V and 5 bases from J, the junction contained 10 bases not matched to a gene. The CDR3 runs to 17 residues. CDR1 and CDR2 from the germline V gene are SGHTA and FQGNSA. The CDR3 DNA sequence: TGTGCCAGCAGCTACACTCGACCGGGACAGGATAATTCACCCCTCCACTTT. This gives the protein CASSYTRPGQDNSPLHF.

The chain links TRBV9 to TRBJ1-1; D remains ambiguous. CDR3 length equals 13 residues. In germline, CDR1 is SGDLS, CDR2 YYNGEE. Trimming cost V 1 base and J 2 bases, with 6 bases left between them. CDR3 nucleotide sequence: TGTGCCAGCAGCGTACTCAGAAACACTGAAGCTTTCTTT. This encodes CASSVLRNTEAFF.

The V call is TRBV4-3, the J call TRBJ2-3, with D perhaps matching TRBD2 (6 bases). The CDR3 has 15 amino acids. With 3 bases removed from V and 8 bases from J, the gap between germline ends came to 18 bases. CDR1 is LGHNA and CDR2 is YSLEER in the germline V gene. The CDR3 protein is CASSQGGTTDRTQYF. The CDR3 coding sequence is TGCGCCAGCAGCCAGGGAGGCACCACAGATCGTACGCAGTATTTT.

V and J are TRBV29-1 and TRBJ1-1; D uncertain. Trimming removed 4 bases from V and 0 bases from J, with 9 bases in between. The CDR3 extends over 13 amino acids. Germline CDR1 is SQVTM and CDR2 is ANQGSEA. As DNA, the CDR3 is TGCAGCGTTGCTCTCAGATTGAACACTGAAGCTTTCTTT. The encoded protein is CSVALRLNTEAFF.

The chain is built from TRBV7-3 and TRBJ1-1; D possibly corresponds to TRBD1 (6 bases). The CDR3 totals 14 residues. CDR1 SGHTA and CDR2 FQGTGA come from the germline V gene. V was shortened by 2 bases and J by 4 bases, with 11 bases between the two germline ends. Here the CDR3 reads CASSLSGQPTEAFF. The CDR3 DNA reads TGTGCCAGCAGCTTATCCGGACAGCCCACTGAAGCTTTCTTT.

V usage is TRBV5-1 and J usage is TRBJ2-1; 12 bases are shared with TRBD2. The CDR3 totals 18 residues. The junction had 11 bases not matched to a gene; V was cut back by 6 bases and J by 1 base. The germline CDR1 and CDR2 sequences are SGHRS and YFSETQ. The CDR3 protein is CASIPGLAGLESYNEQFF. The DNA of the CDR3 is TGCGCCAGCATCCCGGGACTAGCGGGTCTCGAGTCCTACAATGAGCAGTTCTTC.

The chain uses TRBV30 and TRBJ1-6, with D maybe TRBD1 (6 bases). The V end lost 4 bases, the J end lost 10 bases, and 23 bases lay between the germline ends. Germline CDR1 GTSNPN, CDR2 SVGIG (reference sequence). The CDR3 covers 16 residues. The DNA for the CDR3 is TGTGCCTGGAACCAAGATTTACAGGGCTTACGGTCACCCCTCCACTTT. This gives the protein CAWNQDLQGLRSPLHF.

This chain links TRBV18 with TRBJ2-7, with TRBD2 matching over 10 bases. V shed 3 bases, J shed 7 bases, and the junction held 9 bases outside the gene matches. This CDR3 is built from 15 residues. Germline values: CDR1 KGHSH, CDR2 LQKENI. CDR3 protein: CASSPAAGGRGEQYF. CDR3 DNA: TGTGCCAGCTCACCTGCAGCGGGAGGGCGAGGGGAGCAGTACTTC.